One and the same sample provided the 6 T cell receptor beta chains below, sequenced in a study of blood T cells in healthy people across ages. A second 7 to 11 cycle PCR used barcoded and J-beta primers. TCRdb re-called the 5' RACE reads with MiXCR, one entry per CDR3 protein. The sample consists of approximately 600,000 distinct CDR3 sequences, 45% to 65% of them appearing once. What was sequenced was blood. Receptors originate from a man between 60 and 70 years old in good health.

The V call is TRBV27, the J call TRBJ2-1, with 11 bases lining up with TRBD2. V gave up 2 bases and J gave up 5 bases; unmatched junction bases: 5. Germline lookup yields CDR1 MNHEY and CDR2 SMNVEV (reference sequence). CDR3 size: 16 residues. DNA for the CDR3: TGTGCCAGCAGTTTAGTAGCGGGGGGGTGGAACAATGAGCAGTTCTTC. This codes for CASSLVAGGWNNEQFF.

The chain has TRBV10-3 and TRBJ2-5; TRBD1 agrees at 11 bases. V lost 8 bases, J lost 4 bases, and 0 bases stayed unmatched. CDR3 length equals 12 residues. CDR1 and CDR2 (germline): ENHRY, SYGVKD. The DNA of the CDR3 is TGTGCCATCGGGACAGGGGGAGAGACCCAGTACTTC. This gives the protein CAIGTGGETQYF.

Points on this clonotype: At one end, the junction sequence differs from germline, possibly due to a read error. This chain links TRBV12-3 or TRBV12-4 with TRBJ2-4, with a possible D match to TRBD2 (5 bases). This CDR3 spans 17 amino acids. CDR3 in DNA: TGTGCCGGCAGCCCAAAACCGGGGATGGGAGCCAAAAACATTCAGTACTTC. Encoded protein: CAGSPKPGMGAKNIQYF.

This clonotype was recorded a few times. This sequence joins TRBV5-1 and TRBJ2-3, with D hard to call. CDR1 is SGHRS and CDR2 is YFSETQ in the germline V gene. Trimming stripped 2 bases from V and 0 bases from J, with 10 bases between. The CDR3 consists of 15 residues. CDR3 protein: CASSFSSASTDTQYF. Here the CDR3 DNA reads TGCGCCAGCAGCTTCTCGTCAGCCAGCACAGATACGCAGTATTTT.

In its sample, this clonotype was seen a few times. V is TRBV7-2 and J is TRBJ2-5; 10 nucleotides match TRBD2. V lost 3 bases, J lost 3 bases, and 1 base stayed unmatched. The CDR3 has 14 amino acids. Per germline, CDR1 SGHTA and CDR2 FQGNSA. The CDR3 sequence is CASSFSGGKETQYF. CDR3 in DNA: TGTGCCAGCAGCTTTAGCGGGGGGAAAGAGACCCAGTACTTC.

The rearrangement joins TRBV28 to TRBJ1-2; the D is unclear. The CDR3 contains 15 residues. V lost 4 bases to trimming and J lost 3 bases, with 15 bases between them. The germline gives CDR1 MDHEN, CDR2 SYDVKM. The CDR3 coding sequence is TGTGCCAGCAGTTCAGCGGGAGGCAGCCACTATGGCTACACCTTC. Amino acids: CASSSAGGSHYGYTF.